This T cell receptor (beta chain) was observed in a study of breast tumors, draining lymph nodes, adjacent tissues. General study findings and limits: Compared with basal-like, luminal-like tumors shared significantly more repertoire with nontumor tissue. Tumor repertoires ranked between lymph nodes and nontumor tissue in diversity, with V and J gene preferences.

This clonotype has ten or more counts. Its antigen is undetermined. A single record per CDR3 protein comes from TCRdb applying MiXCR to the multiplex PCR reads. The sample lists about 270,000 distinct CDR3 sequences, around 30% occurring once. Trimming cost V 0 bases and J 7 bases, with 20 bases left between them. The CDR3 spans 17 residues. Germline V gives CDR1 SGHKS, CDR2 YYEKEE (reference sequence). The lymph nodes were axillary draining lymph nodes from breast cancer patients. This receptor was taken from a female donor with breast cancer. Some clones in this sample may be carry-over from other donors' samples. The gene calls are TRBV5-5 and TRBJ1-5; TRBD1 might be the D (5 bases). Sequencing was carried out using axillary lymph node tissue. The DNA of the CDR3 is TGTGCCAGCAGCTTGGACTTTGGGGGGGGAGGAGGGCAGCCCCAGCATTTT. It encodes CASSLDFGGGGGQPQHF.